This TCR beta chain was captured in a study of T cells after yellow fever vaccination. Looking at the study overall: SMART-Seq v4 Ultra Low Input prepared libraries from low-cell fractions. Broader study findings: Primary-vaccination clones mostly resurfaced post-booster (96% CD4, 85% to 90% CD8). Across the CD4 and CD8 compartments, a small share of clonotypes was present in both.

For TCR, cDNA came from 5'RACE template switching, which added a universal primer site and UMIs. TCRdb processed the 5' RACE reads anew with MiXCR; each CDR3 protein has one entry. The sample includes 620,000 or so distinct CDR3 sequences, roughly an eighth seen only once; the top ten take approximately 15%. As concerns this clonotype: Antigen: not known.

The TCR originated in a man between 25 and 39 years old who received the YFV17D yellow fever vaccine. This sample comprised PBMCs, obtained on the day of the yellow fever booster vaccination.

CDR3 bases: TGTGCCAGCAGCCAAGCCCCTAACGACGGGAACTCTGGAAACACCATATATTTT. The encoded protein is CASSQAPNDGNSGNTIYF. J is TRBJ1-3 and V is TRBV3-1; D is unclear. The V end was cut by 1 base, the J end by 0 bases, with 16 bases between. There are 18 residues in the CDR3. CDR1 LGHDT and CDR2 YNNKEL come from the germline V gene (reference sequence). Variable domain in full (rest from reference TRBV3-1 and TRBJ1-3): DTAVSQTPKYLVTQMGNDKSIKCEQNLGHDTMYWYKQDSKKFLKIMFSYNNKELIINETVPNRFSPKSPDKAHLNLHINSLELGDSAVYFCASSQAPNDGNSGNTIYFGEGSWLTVV.